This entry lists 10 T cell receptor beta chains sequenced from one sample in a study of OX40 agonist ivuxolimab in advanced cancers. Method: immunoSEQ multiplex PCR; TCRdb's copy keeps in-frame clones and lacks some. The repertoire has 90,000 to 100,000 clones, around 90% of them found once; the top ten carry 0.15% to 0.2%. Material: CD4+ or CD8+ T cells sorted from blood, obtained in a trial of the OX40 agonist ivuxolimab. The receptors derive from an adult with an advanced solid tumor such as melanoma, head and neck, liver or kidney cancer.

As regards this clone: Within the sample, other DNA sequences also encode this same CDR3. This sequence joins TRBV5-1 and TRBJ2-3; D might be TRBD1 (5 bases). V was trimmed by 2 bases and J by 6 bases, leaving 10 bases between them. CDR3 length: 13 residues. CDR1 and CDR2 (germline): SGHRS, YFSETQ. CDR3 coding DNA: TGCGCCAGCAGCTTAGGTACAGGCGATACGCAGTATTTT. Protein: CASSLGTGDTQYF.

V gene TRBV25-1 combines with J gene TRBJ2-1; D is uncertain. Germline lookup yields CDR1 MGHDK and CDR2 SYGVNS. The CDR3 covers 14 residues. V was cut by 6 bases and J by 0 bases, with 9 bases left in between. The DNA for the CDR3 is TGTGCCAGCAGCCCGCGATTCTCCTACAATGAGCAGTTCTTC. Protein sequence: CASSPRFSYNEQFF.

CDR3 coding DNA: TGTGCCACCAGCAATCGCGGAGAGCAGTACTTC. It yields the protein CATSNRGEQYF. V usage is TRBV15 and J usage is TRBJ2-7; unclear D gene. V gave up 4 bases and J gave up 7 bases, with 8 bases separating them. The germline V gene has CDR1 LNHNV and CDR2 YYDKDF (reference sequence). This CDR3 contains 11 residues. The full variable domain, rest sourced from reference TRBV15 and TRBJ2-7, is DAMVIQNPRYQVTQFGKPVTLSCSQTLNHNVMYWYQQKSSQAPKLLFHYYDKDFNNEADTPDNFQSRRPNTSFCFLDIRSPGLGDTAMYLCATSNRGEQYFGPGTRLTVT.

The chain uses TRBV5-1 and TRBJ1-4; TRBD1 might be the D (5 bases). V lost 3 bases, J lost 5 bases, and 14 bases lay in between. Germline lookup yields CDR1 SGHRS and CDR2 YFSETQ. The CDR3 consists of 15 residues. The CDR3 is CASSSSGTGNEKLFF. In DNA form, the CDR3 reads TGCGCCAGCAGCTCTTCCGGGACGGGGAATGAAAAACTGTTTTTT.

The chain is built from TRBV7-9 and TRBJ1-2; weak D call: TRBD1 (6 bases). The CDR3 extends over 14 amino acids. Germline V lookup: CDR1 SEHNR, CDR2 FQNEAQ (reference sequence). V dropped 1 base and J dropped 4 bases, with 10 bases sitting between them. The CDR3 loop is CASSLGTGTYGYTF. CDR3 DNA sequence: TGTGCCAGCAGCTTAGGAACAGGGACCTATGGCTACACCTTC.

J is TRBJ2-3 and V is TRBV5-1; a weak D match, TRBD1 (6 bases). The CDR3 totals 15 residues. CDR1 is SGHRS, CDR2 YFSETQ, per germline. The germline V and J ends were trimmed by 0 bases and 4 bases, with 12 bases remaining between them. This CDR3 is CASSLDRAPPDTQYF. The CDR3 coding sequence is TGCGCCAGCAGCTTGGACAGGGCCCCTCCAGATACGCAGTATTTT.

This chain connects TRBV7-9 to TRBJ2-1, with 9 bases that match TRBD2. Trimming at V came to 5 bases and at J to 1 base, leaving 6 bases not matched to a gene. CDR1 is SEHNR and CDR2 is FQNEAQ in the germline V gene (reference sequence). There are 16 residues in the CDR3. CDR3 residues: CASSKKREVSYNEQFF. CDR3 nucleotide sequence: TGTGCCAGCAGCAAAAAGCGGGAGGTATCCTACAATGAGCAGTTCTTC.

The chain links TRBV30 to TRBJ1-2; TRBD1 is a possible D gene (5 bases). The V gene lost 3 bases and the J gene lost 4 bases, with 27 bases spanning the gap. From germline, CDR1 is GTSNPN and CDR2 SVGIG (reference sequence). The CDR3 loop spans 18 amino acids. CDR3 amino acids: CAWRKGPGPQQKGYGYTF. CDR3 nucleotides: TGTGCCTGGAGGAAAGGACCGGGACCACAACAGAAAGGCTATGGCTACACCTTC.

The V call is TRBV7-9, the J call TRBJ1-1, with D unresolved. The CDR3 is 15 residues long. V lost 1 base and J 0 bases, leaving 9 bases between the germline ends. Germline V gives CDR1 SEHNR, CDR2 FQNEAQ (reference sequence). The CDR3 is CASSLVTRMNTEAFF. CDR3 bases: TGTGCCAGCAGCTTAGTCACCCGCATGAACACTGAAGCTTTCTTT. Based on the CDR3 plus reference TRBV7-9 and TRBJ1-1, the full variable domain is DTGVSQNPRHKITKRGQNVTFRCDPISEHNRLYWYRQTLGQGPEFLTYFQNEAQLEKSRLLSDRFSAERPKGSFSTLEIQRTEQGDSAMYLCASSLVTRMNTEAFFGQGTRLTVV.

V is TRBV18 and J is TRBJ2-2, with D perhaps TRBD1 (5 bases). This CDR3 comprises 15 residues. Germline V gene sequence: CDR1 KGHSH, CDR2 LQKENI. V lost 3 bases to trimming and J lost 0 bases, with 8 bases between them. CDR3 sequence: CASSPKTANTGELFF. The DNA of the CDR3 is TGTGCCAGCTCACCGAAGACAGCGAACACCGGGGAGCTGTTTTTT.